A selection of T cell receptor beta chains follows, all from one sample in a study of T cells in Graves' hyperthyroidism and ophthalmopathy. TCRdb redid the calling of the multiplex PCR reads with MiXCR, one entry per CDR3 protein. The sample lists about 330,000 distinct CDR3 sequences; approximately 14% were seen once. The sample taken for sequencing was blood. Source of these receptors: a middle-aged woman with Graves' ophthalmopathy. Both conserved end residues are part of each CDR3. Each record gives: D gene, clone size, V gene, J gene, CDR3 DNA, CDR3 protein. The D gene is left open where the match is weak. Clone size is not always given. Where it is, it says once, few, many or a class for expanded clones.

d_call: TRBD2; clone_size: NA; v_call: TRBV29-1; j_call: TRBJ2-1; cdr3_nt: TGCAGCGGGGGAGAGACTAGCGGGAGCAATGAGCAGTTCTTC; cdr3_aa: CSGGETSGSNEQFF
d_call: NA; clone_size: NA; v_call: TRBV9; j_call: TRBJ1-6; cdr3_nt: TGTGCCAGCAGCGTAGGTTCTGGGTATTCACCCCTCCACTTT; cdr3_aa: CASSVGSGYSPLHF
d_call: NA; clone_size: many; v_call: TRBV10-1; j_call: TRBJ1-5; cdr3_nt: TGCGCCAGCAGTGAGTCTCAGAATCAGCCCCAGCATTTT; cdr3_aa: CASSESQNQPQHF
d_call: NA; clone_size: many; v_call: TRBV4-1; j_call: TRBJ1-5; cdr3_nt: TGCGCCAGCAGCCTCCGGGATGTGGGCAATCAGCCCCAGCATTTT; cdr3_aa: CASSLRDVGNQPQHF
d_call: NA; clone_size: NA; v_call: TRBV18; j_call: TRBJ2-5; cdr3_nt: TGTGCCAGCTCACCACTGGGGCAGCCAAGCCCACAAGAGACCCAGTACTTC; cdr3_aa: CASSPLGQPSPQETQYF
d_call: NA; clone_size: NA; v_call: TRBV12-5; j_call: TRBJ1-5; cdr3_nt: TGTGCTAGTGGCAATCACCGGGACTTCCAGCATTTT; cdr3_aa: CASGNHRDFQHF
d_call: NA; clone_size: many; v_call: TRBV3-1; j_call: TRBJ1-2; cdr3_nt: TGTGCCAGCAGCCAAGGGGCACAGCAAAACTATGGCTACACCTTC; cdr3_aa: CASSQGAQQNYGYTF
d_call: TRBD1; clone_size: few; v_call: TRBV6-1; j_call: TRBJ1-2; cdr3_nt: TGTGCCAGCAGATTAACCTGGACAGGAGGGGGCTACACCTTC; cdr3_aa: CASRLTWTGGGYTF
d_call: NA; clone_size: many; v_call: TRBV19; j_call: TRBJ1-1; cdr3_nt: TGTGCCAGTCACACACCTAATGAAGCTTTCTTT; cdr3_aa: CASHTPNEAFF
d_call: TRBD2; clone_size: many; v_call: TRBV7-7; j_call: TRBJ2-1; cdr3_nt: TGTGCTAGCAGCGCGGGACTAGCGGGAGTCGGGGAGCAGTTCTTC; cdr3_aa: CASSAGLAGVGEQFF
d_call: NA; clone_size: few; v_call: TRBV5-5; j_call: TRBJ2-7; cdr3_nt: TGTGCCAGCAGCTTGAATTTCGAGCAGTACTTC; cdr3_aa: CASSLNFEQYF
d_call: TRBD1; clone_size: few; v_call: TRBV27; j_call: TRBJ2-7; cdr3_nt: TGTGCCAGCAGAACATGGACAGGGGACGAGCAGTACTTC; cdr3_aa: CASRTWTGDEQYF
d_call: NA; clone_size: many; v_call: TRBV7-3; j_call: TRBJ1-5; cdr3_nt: TGTGCCAGCAGCCCGCTAGGAGGGATCCACAGCAATCAGCCCCAGCATTTT; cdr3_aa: CASSPLGGIHSNQPQHF
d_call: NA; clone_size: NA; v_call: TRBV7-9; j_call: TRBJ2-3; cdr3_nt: TGTGCCAGCAGTCGTGGGGGGTACACAGATACGCAGTATTTT; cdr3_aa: CASSRGGYTDTQYF
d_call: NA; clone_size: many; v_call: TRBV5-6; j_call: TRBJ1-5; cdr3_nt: TGTGCCAGCAGCTTGAGGGAGCAGCCCCAGCATTTT; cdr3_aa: CASSLREQPQHF
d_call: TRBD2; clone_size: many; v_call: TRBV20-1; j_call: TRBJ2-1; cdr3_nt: TGCAGTGCTAGCTCAGCGGGATATGAGCAGTTCTTC; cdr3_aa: CSASSAGYEQFF
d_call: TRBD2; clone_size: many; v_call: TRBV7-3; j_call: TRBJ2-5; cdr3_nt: TGTGCCAGCAGCTGTCCCCCGGGACTAGCAGAGACCCAGTACTTC; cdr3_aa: CASSCPPGLAETQYF
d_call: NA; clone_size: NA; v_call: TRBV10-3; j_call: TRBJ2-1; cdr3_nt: TGTGCCATCAGTGCTACAGTGATAGCGTCCTACAATGAGCAGTTCTTC; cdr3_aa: CAISATVIASYNEQFF
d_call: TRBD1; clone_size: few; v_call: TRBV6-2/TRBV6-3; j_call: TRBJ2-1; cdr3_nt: TGTGCCAGCAGTTCCGGGACAGGGGGGAGGACCTACAATGAGCAGTTCTTC; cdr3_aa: CASSSGTGGRTYNEQFF
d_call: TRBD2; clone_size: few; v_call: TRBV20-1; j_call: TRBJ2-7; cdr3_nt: TGCAGTGCTAGAGATTCGGCTAGCGGGAGTCCCGAGCAGTACTTC; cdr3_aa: CSARDSASGSPEQYF
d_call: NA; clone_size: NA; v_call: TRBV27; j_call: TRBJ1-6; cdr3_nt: TGTGCCAGCAGTTTAGTTTACAGGGAGCTTAATTCACCCCTCCACTTT; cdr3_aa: CASSLVYRELNSPLHF
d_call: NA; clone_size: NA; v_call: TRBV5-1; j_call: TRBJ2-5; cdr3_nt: TGCGCCAGCAGCTTTTCTCCTCACATAGAAGAGACCCAGTACTTC; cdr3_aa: CASSFSPHIEETQYF
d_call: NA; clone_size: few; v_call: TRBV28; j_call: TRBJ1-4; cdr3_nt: TGTGCCAGCAGTGTGGGGGGGCGCCGTGAAAAACTGTTTTTT; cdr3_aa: CASSVGGRREKLFF
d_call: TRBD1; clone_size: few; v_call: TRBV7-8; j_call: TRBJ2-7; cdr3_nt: TGTGCCAGCAGCCCCCACAGGGGGCGCGCCCACGAGCAGTACTTC; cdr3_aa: CASSPHRGRAHEQYF
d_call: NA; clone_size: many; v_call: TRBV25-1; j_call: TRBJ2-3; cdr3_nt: TGTGCCAGCAGTGAATATATTGGGCCAGGGCGAAGTACGGATACGCAGTATTTT; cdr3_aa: CASSEYIGPGRSTDTQYF
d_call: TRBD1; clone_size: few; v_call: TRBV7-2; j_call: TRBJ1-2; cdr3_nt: TGTGCCAGCCGCGGGCAGGGGGAAGGCTACACCTTC; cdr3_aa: CASRGQGEGYTF
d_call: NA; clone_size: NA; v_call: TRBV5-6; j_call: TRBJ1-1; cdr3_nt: TGTGCCAGCAGCACAGACGGGAACACTGAAGCTTTCTTT; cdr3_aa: CASSTDGNTEAFF
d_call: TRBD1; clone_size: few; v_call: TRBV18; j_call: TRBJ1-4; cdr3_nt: TGTGCCAGCTCACCACTTCCGGGGACAGCAGAAAAACTGTTTTTT; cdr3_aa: CASSPLPGTAEKLFF
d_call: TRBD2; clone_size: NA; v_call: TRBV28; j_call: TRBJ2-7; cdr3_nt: TGTGCCAGCAGAACTAAGCGGGAGATGGACGAGCAGTACTTC; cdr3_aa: CASRTKREMDEQYF
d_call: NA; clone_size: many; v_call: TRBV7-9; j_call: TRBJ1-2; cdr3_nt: TGTGCCAGCAGCCTAGGACCGGTAGCGGGCTACACCTTC; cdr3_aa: CASSLGPVAGYTF
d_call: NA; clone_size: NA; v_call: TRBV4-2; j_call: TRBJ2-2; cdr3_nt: TGTGCCAGCGGACAGTGGAGCAACCCCGGGGAGCTGTTTTTT; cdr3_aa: CASGQWSNPGELFF